The entry below describes one TCR beta chain. Its antigen remains unknown. The data were taken from a study of T cell responses to AZD1222 COVID-19 vaccine. Per germline, CDR1 MNHEY and CDR2 SMNVEV (reference sequence). The CDR3 extends over 15 amino acids. Trimming cost V 5 bases and J 3 bases, with 16 bases left between them. The study's findings and limits: Most donors were white British, females outnumbered males, and clonal diversity was possibly underestimated.

This table comes from immunoSEQ multiplex PCR, and its TCRdb copy is limited to in-frame clones, with some not included. The sample lists more than 80,000 clones, approximately 90% occurring once. The chain uses TRBV27 and TRBJ1-2, with a tentative D call TRBD1 (6 bases). This TCR derives from an adult who received the AZD1222 COVID-19 vaccine. The source material was peripheral blood, sampled 28 days after the second AZD1222 dose. The CDR3 DNA is TGTGCCAGCAGTCCCAGTGGGGGGGGCGACTATGGCTACACCTTC. Encoded protein: CASSPSGGGDYGYTF.